The 22 T cell receptor beta chains below all came from one sample that was sequenced in a study of blood T cell repertoires in COVID-19. Some clones are missing from TCRdb's copy, which holds only in-frame ones; the method was immunoSEQ multiplex PCR. The repertoire has roughly 300,000 clones, about 81% of them found once; the top ten carry over 1.3%. The sequenced material came from peripheral blood. The receptors stem from a human donor with COVID-19, enrolled during active disease. The donor label of this sample is uncertain.

The V and J genes are TRBV10-2 and TRBJ2-3; D possibly corresponds to TRBD1 (5 bases). V shed 6 bases and J shed 2 bases, with 6 bases lying between them. The CDR3 covers 12 residues. Germline V gene data show CDR1 as WSHSY and CDR2 as SAAADI. The CDR3 nucleotides are TGCGCCAGCAGGGGGCACACAGATACGCAGTATTTT. As protein: CASRGHTDTQYF.

J is TRBJ2-7 and V is TRBV20-1; TRBD1 aligns across 7 bases. V was clipped by 3 bases and J by 6 bases; unmatched bases: 8. Germline CDR1 is DFQATT and CDR2 is SNEGSKA (reference sequence). The CDR3 loop spans 13 amino acids. CDR3 amino acids: CSASTSQGVEQYF. CDR3 sequence (DNA): TGCAGTGCTAGTACCAGCCAGGGGGTCGAGCAGTACTTC.

The chain has TRBV28 and TRBJ2-7; 9 bases agree with TRBD1. In germline, CDR1 is MDHEN, CDR2 SYDVKM. V shed 5 bases, J shed 6 bases, and the junction held 11 bases outside the gene matches. The CDR3 runs 15 residues. CDR3: CASSPPGQGKGEQYF. CDR3 nucleotides: TGTGCCAGCAGTCCGCCGGGACAGGGTAAAGGCGAGCAGTACTTC.

This clone has a single count. This rearrangement joins TRBV5-5 to TRBJ1-1, with 10 bases fitting TRBD1. V lost 3 bases and J lost 5; bases outside the gene matches: 4. The CDR3 sequence is 14 residues long. Germline lookup yields CDR1 SGHKS and CDR2 YYEKEE (reference sequence). Written as DNA, the CDR3 is TGTGCCAGCAGCTGGGGACAGGGGAGGACTGAAGCTTTCTTT. It codes for CASSWGQGRTEAFF.

The V gene is TRBV7-2, the J gene TRBJ2-7; 8 bases are a match to TRBD1. In germline, CDR1 is SGHTA, CDR2 FQGNSA. The CDR3 has 15 residues. V was clipped by 5 bases and J by 5 bases; unmatched bases: 11. The CDR3 protein is CASSLDRGVLDEQYF. The CDR3, as DNA: TGTGCCAGCAGCCTAGACAGGGGAGTGTTGGACGAGCAGTACTTC.

This rearrangement joins TRBV11-2 to TRBJ1-1; D is ambiguous. The CDR3 spans 12 residues. With 4 bases removed from V and 2 bases from J, the gap between germline ends came to 5 bases. Germline V gives CDR1 SGHAT, CDR2 FQNNGV. CDR3 region: CASSWPNTEAFF. The CDR3 DNA follows: TGTGCCAGCAGCTGGCCTAACACTGAAGCTTTCTTT.

The chain uses TRBV25-1 and TRBJ2-5; 8 positions agree with TRBD1. Germline V gives CDR1 MGHDK, CDR2 SYGVNS. V dropped 2 bases and J dropped 5; count of bases not matched to a gene: 7. The CDR3 has 15 amino acids. The CDR3 region is CASSEIQGAGETQYF. CDR3 coding DNA: TGTGCCAGCAGTGAAATTCAGGGGGCGGGGGAGACCCAGTACTTC.

CDR3: CASSLVGAGGGETQYF. The DNA of the CDR3 is TGTGCCAGCAGCTTAGTAGGAGCGGGAGGGGGAGAGACCCAGTACTTC. The V gene is TRBV7-2, the J gene TRBJ2-5; 10 bases agree with TRBD2. The length of the CDR3 is 16 residues. J lost 4 bases, V lost 1 base, and 6 bases had no gene match. Germline CDR1 reads SGHTA; CDR2 reads FQGNSA.

Details on this clone: At one end the junction does not follow the germline gene, possibly because of a read error. The V gene is TRBV3-1 (or the pseudogene TRBV3-2), the J gene TRBJ2-7; 7 positions match TRBD2. CDR3 length: 15 amino acids. Germline V CDR1 and CDR2: LGHDT, YNNKEL (reference sequence). CDR3 in amino acids: CASRPSGRLSDEQYF. The CDR3 nucleotides read TGTGCCAGCAGACCTAGCGGACGCCTCTCCGACGAGCAGTACTTC.

This chain connects TRBV18 to TRBJ2-7, with 8 positions matching TRBD1. The germline gives CDR1 KGHSH, CDR2 LQKENI. CDR3 length equals 16 residues. After removal of 1 base from V and 1 base from J, the junction contained 6 bases not matched to a gene. CDR3 bases: TGTGCCAGCTCACCACGCCGACAGGGGACTTCCTACGAGCAGTACTTC. Residues: CASSPRRQGTSYEQYF.

V usage is TRBV6-5 and J usage is TRBJ2-7; no firm D call. The V and J ends lost 7 bases and 2 bases respectively, with 12 bases between them. Germline V lookup: CDR1 MNHEY, CDR2 SVGAGI. CDR3 size: 13 residues. In DNA, the CDR3 is TGTGCCAGCACCTCCGACAAAACCTACGAGCAGTACTTC. Translating it yields CASTSDKTYEQYF.

The chain employs TRBV2 and TRBJ2-2; the D gene is possibly TRBD1 (5 bases). CDR3 length: 14 residues. V dropped 8 bases and J dropped 1 base, with 11 bases sitting between them. Germline V gene data show CDR1 as SNHLY and CDR2 as FYNNEI. The chain's CDR3 is CASFSQGNTGELFF. The DNA of the CDR3 is TGTGCCAGCTTCAGCCAGGGGAACACCGGGGAGCTGTTTTTT. The complete variable domain, with remaining parts taken from reference TRBV2 and TRBJ2-2, reads EPEVTQTPSHQVTQMGQEVILRCVPISNHLYFYWYRQILGQKVEFLVSFYNNEISEKSEIFDDQFSVERPDGSNFTLKIRSTKLEDSAMYFCASFSQGNTGELFFGEGSRLTVL.

A remark on this clone: With a much larger clone just one base away, this may be a read error. The rearrangement links TRBV6-5 to TRBJ1-1; D is possibly TRBD1 (5 bases). Trimming shortened V by 5 bases and J by 0 bases, and 7 bases separated the two germline ends. The CDR3 spans 13 residues. Germline-derived CDR1 and CDR2 are MNHEY and SVGAGI. CDR3 sequence (DNA): TGTGCCAGCAGTACAGGAATGAACACTGAAGCTTTCTTT. It yields the protein CASSTGMNTEAFF.

The genes are TRBV27 and TRBJ2-1; 8 positions match TRBD2. V lost 5 bases to trimming and J lost 6 bases; unmatched junction nucleotides: 15. In germline, CDR1 is MNHEY, CDR2 SMNVEV (reference sequence). The CDR3 runs 17 residues. CDR3 region: CASSPRVLAGHLNEQFF. The CDR3 DNA is TGTGCCAGCAGTCCTCGAGTGCTAGCGGGCCACCTCAATGAGCAGTTCTTC.

This sequence joins TRBV29-1 and TRBJ2-3; no definite D call. The CDR3 is 14 amino acids. Per germline, CDR1 SQVTM and CDR2 ANQGSEA. Trimming removed 4 bases from V and 4 bases from J, with 15 bases in between. CDR3 nucleotide sequence: TGCAGCGTTGTAGAGTTCGGCGGCGCAGATACGCAGTATTTT. Translated, it gives CSVVEFGGADTQYF.

This clone was seen a few times. The rearrangement uses TRBV20-1 and TRBJ1-2; D not certain. Trimming stripped 5 bases from V and 12 bases from J, with 16 bases between. Germline-derived CDR1 and CDR2 are DFQATT and SNEGSKA (reference sequence). CDR3 size: 11 residues. The CDR3 loop is CSAVRPFWNTF. The CDR3, as DNA: TGCAGTGCTGTCAGGCCCTTCTGGAACACCTTC.

The chain carries TRBV5-1 and TRBJ2-7, with D unresolved. Trimming removed 1 base at V and 1 base at J, with 3 bases between. The CDR3 sequence is 12 residues long. Germline V gene lookup returns CDR1 SGHRS and CDR2 YFSETQ. This chain's CDR3 is CASSLTSYEQYF. CDR3 DNA: TGCGCCAGCAGCTTGACTTCCTACGAGCAGTACTTC.

The chain links TRBV7-2 to TRBJ1-1; 10 positions agree with TRBD1. The CDR3 spans 14 residues. With 5 bases clipped from V and 6 bases from J, the junction kept 6 bases outside the gene matches. The germline V gene encodes CDR1 SGHTA and CDR2 FQGNSA. The CDR3 region has the DNA TGTGCCAGCAGCGCCGGGACAGGGGTCTCTGAAGCTTTCTTT. Translating gives CASSAGTGVSEAFF.

This clone was detected once. V usage is TRBV5-4 and J usage is TRBJ2-1, with TRBD2 identical over 9 bases. The junction had 8 bases not matched to a gene; V was cut back by 0 bases and J by 1 base. Germline CDR1 reads SGHNT; CDR2 reads YYREEE (reference sequence). There are 18 residues in the CDR3. In DNA, the CDR3 is TGTGCCAGCAGCTTGGGGGCGGGAGGGCTTCGATCCTACAATGAGCAGTTCTTC. Residues: CASSLGAGGLRSYNEQFF.

The chain carries TRBV10-3 and TRBJ1-2; perhaps TRBD1 as D (6 bases). This CDR3 is built from 16 residues. V was shortened by 0 bases and J by 5 bases, with 16 bases between the two germline ends. CDR1 and CDR2 (germline): ENHRY, SYGVKD. CDR3 amino acids: CAISESKIQGGYGYTF. Written as DNA, the CDR3 is TGTGCCATCAGTGAGTCTAAAATACAGGGCGGGTATGGCTACACCTTC.

The rearrangement links TRBV10-3 to TRBJ2-7; the D gene is possibly TRBD2 (6 bases). This CDR3 has 14 residues. In germline, CDR1 is ENHRY, CDR2 SYGVKD. V was trimmed by 9 bases and J by 4 bases, leaving 19 bases between them. The CDR3 loop reads CAMKPGVQTYEQYF. The CDR3 DNA reads as TGTGCCATGAAACCGGGGGTACAGACATACGAGCAGTACTTC.

The chain combines TRBV5-1 with TRBJ1-1; the match to TRBD1 covers 8 bases. The germline gives CDR1 SGHRS, CDR2 YFSETQ. There are 16 residues in the CDR3. V was pared by 4 bases and J by 1 base, with 9 bases of the junction left unmatched. CDR3 in DNA: TGCGCCAGCAGCGGTGGACAGGGCTCTTGGAACACTGAAGCTTTCTTT. Its translation: CASSGGQGSWNTEAFF.